The 7 T cell receptor beta chains listed next were all sequenced from one sample in a study of regulatory dendritic cells for organ transplantation. Assay used: immunoSEQ multiplex PCR; TCRdb lists only in-frame clones, some missing. This table holds 25,000 to 30,000 clones, less than 85% found once. The sequenced sample consisted of naive CD8+ T cells from blood. Subset: CD45RA+ naive T cells. These receptors were obtained from a human donor in good health.

The chain uses TRBV7-8 and TRBJ2-7, with 8 nucleotides matching TRBD2. Germline loops: CDR1 SGHVS, CDR2 FQNEAQ. CDR3 length: 15 amino acids. V lost 2 bases to trimming and J lost 0 bases; unmatched junction nucleotides: 3. CDR3 bases: TGTGCCAGCAGCTTAATGGCGGGGGGCTCCTACGAGCAGTACTTC. Residues: CASSLMAGGSYEQYF.

The V call is TRBV13, the J call TRBJ2-7; tentative D call: TRBD2 (6 bases). The CDR3 length is 13 residues. V was clipped by 5 bases and J by 3 bases, with 11 bases between them. Per germline, CDR1 PRHDT and CDR2 FYEKMQ (reference sequence). CDR3 sequence: CASSGGTDYEQYF. For the CDR3, the DNA is TGTGCCAGCAGCGGCGGGACCGACTACGAGCAGTACTTC. Full variable domain (rest looked up from reference TRBV13 and TRBJ2-7): AAGVIQSPRHLIKEKRETATLKCYPIPRHDTVYWYQQGPGQDPQFLISFYEKMQSDKGSIPDRFSAQQFSDYHSELNMSSLELGDSALYFCASSGGTDYEQYFGPGTRLTVT.

The chain uses TRBV11-2 and TRBJ2-7, with TRBD2 as a possible D gene (6 bases). The CDR3 loop spans 13 amino acids. Per the germline V gene, CDR1 is SGHAT and CDR2 is FQNNGV. The V end lost 0 bases, the J end lost 6 bases, and 9 bases lay between the germline ends. The CDR3 coding sequence is TGTGCCAGCAGCTTAGAGGGGCGGGGCGAGCAGTACTTC. Encoded protein: CASSLEGRGEQYF.

V gene TRBV2 combines with J gene TRBJ1-1; D may be TRBD1 (6 bases). Germline lookup yields CDR1 SNHLY and CDR2 FYNNEI. Trimming shortened V by 5 bases and J by 1 base, and 8 bases separated the two germline ends. The CDR3 runs to 13 residues. The CDR3 bases are TGTGCCAGCAGTTCGACAGGGAACACTGAAGCTTTCTTT. Encoded protein: CASSSTGNTEAFF.

The chain combines TRBV27 with TRBJ2-5; TRBD2 matches 14 bases. V was clipped by 6 bases and J by 6 bases; unmatched bases: 6. The CDR3 loop spans 15 amino acids. Germline V CDR1 and CDR2: MNHEY, SMNVEV (reference sequence). The CDR3 coding sequence is TGTGCCAGCAGCGCCGGGACTAGCGGGGGAAAGACCCAGTACTTC. Translation: CASSAGTSGGKTQYF.

The gene calls are TRBV7-9 and TRBJ2-5; tentative D call: TRBD2 (6 bases). This CDR3 spans 14 amino acids. The germline gives CDR1 SEHNR, CDR2 FQNEAQ (reference sequence). V was cut by 3 bases and J by 2 bases, with 10 bases left in between. The CDR3 bases are TGTGCCAGCAGCTTGGCGGGAAGACAAGAGACCCAGTACTTC. Residues: CASSLAGRQETQYF.

The chain employs TRBV6-6 and TRBJ1-1; D is perhaps TRBD1 (5 bases). V was trimmed by 6 bases and J by 2 bases, leaving 13 bases between them. There are 14 residues in the CDR3. Germline V lookup: CDR1 MNHNY, CDR2 SVGAGI (reference sequence). The CDR3 DNA sequence: TGTGCCAGCAGCGACGGGGGAGTAAACACTGAAGCTTTCTTT. Its translation is CASSDGGVNTEAFF.